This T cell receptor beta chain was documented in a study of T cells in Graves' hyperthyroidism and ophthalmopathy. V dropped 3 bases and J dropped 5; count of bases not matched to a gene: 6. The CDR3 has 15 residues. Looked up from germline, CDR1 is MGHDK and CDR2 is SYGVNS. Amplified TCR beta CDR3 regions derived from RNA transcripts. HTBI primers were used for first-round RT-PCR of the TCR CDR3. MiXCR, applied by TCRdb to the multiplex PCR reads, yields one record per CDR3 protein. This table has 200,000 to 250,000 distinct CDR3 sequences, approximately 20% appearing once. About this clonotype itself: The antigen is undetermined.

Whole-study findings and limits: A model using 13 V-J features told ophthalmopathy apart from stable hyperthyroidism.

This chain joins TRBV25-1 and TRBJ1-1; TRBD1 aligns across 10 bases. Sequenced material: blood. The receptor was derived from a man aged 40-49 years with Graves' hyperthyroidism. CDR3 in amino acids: CASSDGDRGGTEAFF. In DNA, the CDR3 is TGTGCCAGCAGTGATGGGGACAGGGGTGGAACTGAAGCTTTCTTT.